The 19 T cell receptor beta chains below all came from one sample that was sequenced in a study of cytomegalovirus exposure and HLA in healthy donors. TCRdb keeps only in-frame clones here, not all; method: immunoSEQ multiplex PCR. The repertoire holds 200,000 to 250,000 clones, with around 80% as singletons. Sequenced: PBMCs. The source of these receptors is a woman in her 30s in good health and CMV-seropositive.

The V call is TRBV19, the J call TRBJ1-2, with 7 bases lining up with TRBD1. The CDR3 has 15 residues. Germline V lookup: CDR1 LNHDA, CDR2 SQIVND (reference sequence). The ends lost 6 bases at V and 5 bases at J; junction bases unmatched: 12. Here the CDR3 reads CASSESPTGWYGYTF. The CDR3 coding sequence is TGTGCCAGTAGCGAAAGTCCGACAGGGTGGTATGGCTACACCTTC.

The chain carries TRBV5-1 and TRBJ2-1; 8 bases agree with TRBD2. Trimming cost V 4 bases and J 4 bases; bases outside gene matches: 4. Germline V gene sequence: CDR1 SGHRS, CDR2 YFSETQ. This CDR3 comprises 14 residues. CDR3 sequence: CASSPQREYNEQFF. The CDR3 coding sequence is TGCGCCAGCAGCCCCCAGCGGGAGTACAATGAGCAGTTCTTC.

The chain has TRBV11-1 and TRBJ2-2; no clear D. V lost 5 bases to trimming and J lost 5 bases, with 21 bases between them. In germline, CDR1 is SGHAT, CDR2 FQDESV (reference sequence). This CDR3 region has 17 residues. CDR3 coding DNA: TGTGCCAGCAGCGATGAAACCACCGCTTTTTTAACCGGGGAGCTGTTTTTT. Translating it yields CASSDETTAFLTGELFF.

The rearrangement joins TRBV18 to TRBJ2-7; 7 nucleotides match TRBD2. The J segment lost 7 bases and the V segment lost 2 bases, leaving 8 bases of the junction unmatched. Germline loops: CDR1 KGHSH, CDR2 LQKENI. The CDR3 contains 14 residues. This chain's CDR3 is CASSPGTTSREQYF. CDR3 in DNA: TGTGCCAGCTCACCAGGGACTACATCCCGTGAGCAGTACTTC.

The gene calls are TRBV6-1 and TRBJ2-7; 7 bases fit TRBD1. V shed 2 bases and J 3 bases; nucleotides not matched to a gene: 10. CDR3 length equals 16 residues. Germline CDR1 reads MNHNS; CDR2 reads SASEGT. The CDR3 DNA is TGTGCCAGCAGTGAACCGAGAAGGACAGGTGACTACGAGCAGTACTTC. Translation: CASSEPRRTGDYEQYF.

The J gene is TRBJ1-2, the V gene TRBV29-1; D might be TRBD1 (6 bases). Looked up from germline, CDR1 is SQVTM and CDR2 is ANQGSEA. Trimming left V 5 bases short and J 2 bases short, with 9 bases between. This CDR3 region has 12 residues. The CDR3 here is CSVWTENYGYTF. CDR3 bases: TGCAGCGTTTGGACAGAGAACTATGGCTACACCTTC.

The chain has TRBV27 and TRBJ2-1; 8 nucleotides align to TRBD2. V trimming: 4 bases; J trimming: 6 bases; junction bases outside the gene matches: 8. Germline CDR1 and CDR2: MNHEY and SMNVEV (reference sequence). CDR3 size: 15 residues. The CDR3 loop reads CASSYTGGPRNEQFF. CDR3 DNA sequence: TGTGCCAGCAGTTATACGGGAGGGCCACGCAATGAGCAGTTCTTC.

The chain is built from TRBV6-5 and TRBJ1-4; TRBD1 might be the D (5 bases). Trimming took 0 bases from V and 5 from J, leaving 10 bases between them. CDR1 and CDR2 (germline): MNHEY, SVGAGI. This CDR3 contains 15 residues. CDR3 sequence: CASSYSGTSNEKLFF. In nucleotides, the CDR3 is TGTGCCAGCAGTTACTCCGGGACCTCAAATGAAAAACTGTTTTTT.

The rearrangement links TRBV28 to TRBJ2-7; 8 bases map to TRBD1. This CDR3 comprises 15 residues. The V gene's germline CDR1 is MDHEN and CDR2 SYDVKM. V was clipped by 4 bases and J by 6 bases; unmatched bases: 11. Here the CDR3 reads CASSYGGQVVREQYF. CDR3 coding DNA: TGTGCCAGCAGTTATGGGGGACAGGTAGTACGCGAGCAGTACTTC.

The chain carries TRBV14 and TRBJ2-2, with unresolved D. The CDR3 is 12 residues long. The V end was cut by 4 bases, the J end by 6 bases, with 6 bases between. Germline V gene data show CDR1 as SGHDN and CDR2 as FVKESK. The CDR3: CASSLGPGELFF. As DNA, the CDR3 is TGTGCCAGCAGCCTGGGCCCCGGGGAGCTGTTTTTT.

This chain links TRBV27 with TRBJ2-7, with 10 positions matching TRBD1. Germline values: CDR1 MNHEY, CDR2 SMNVEV (reference sequence). J was trimmed by 4 bases and V by 7 bases; bases with no gene match: 4. The CDR3 spans 13 residues. CDR3 sequence (DNA): TGTGCCAGCAAAAGGACAGGGGGTTACGAGCAGTACTTC. Protein: CASKRTGGYEQYF.

The rearrangement uses TRBV13 and TRBJ1-2; 7 bases map to TRBD1. J was trimmed by 5 bases and V by 0 bases; bases with no gene match: 0. The germline gives CDR1 PRHDT, CDR2 FYEKMQ (reference sequence). CDR3 length: 13 amino acids. CDR3 loop: CASSLGQGYGYTF. The CDR3 nucleotides are TGTGCCAGCAGCTTAGGACAGGGGTATGGCTACACCTTC. The full variable domain, in which reference TRBV13 and TRBJ1-2 provide the parts outside the CDR3, is AAGVIQSPRHLIKEKRETATLKCYPIPRHDTVYWYQQGPGQDPQFLISFYEKMQSDKGSIPDRFSAQQFSDYHSELNMSSLELGDSALYFCASSLGQGYGYTFGSGTRLTVV.

This chain joins TRBV15 and TRBJ1-2, with D maybe TRBD1 (5 bases). V was cut by 4 bases and J by 7 bases, with 10 bases left in between. Germline loops: CDR1 LNHNV, CDR2 YYDKDF (reference sequence). This CDR3 comprises 12 residues. This CDR3 is CATSKQGGGYTF. CDR3 DNA sequence: TGTGCCACCAGCAAGCAGGGAGGTGGCTACACCTTC.

V usage is TRBV2 and J usage is TRBJ1-1, with D possibly TRBD1 on 5 matching bases. CDR3 length: 13 residues. Germline CDR1 and CDR2: SNHLY and FYNNEI. Trimming took 6 bases from V and 2 from J, leaving 10 bases between them. In nucleotides, the CDR3 is TGTGCCAGCAGGCCCGGACAAAACACTGAAGCTTTCTTT. Its protein is CASRPGQNTEAFF.

The chain recombines TRBV29-1 with TRBJ1-2; D is possibly TRBD1 (6 bases). Germline V gene data show CDR1 as SQVTM and CDR2 as ANQGSEA. Trimming pared 3 bases from V and 6 bases from J, leaving 11 bases between. The CDR3 extends over 12 amino acids. CDR3: CSVDEQGDGYTF. In DNA form, the CDR3 reads TGCAGCGTTGATGAACAGGGTGATGGCTACACCTTC.

The CDR3 DNA is TGTGCCAGCAGCTTAATTGACAATTCGGTCCCCCAGTACTTC. Translation: CASSLIDNSVPQYF. The gene calls are TRBV7-9 and TRBJ2-5, with unresolved D. Germline loops: CDR1 SEHNR, CDR2 FQNEAQ (reference sequence). CDR3 length: 14 residues. Trimming pared 2 bases from V and 9 bases from J, leaving 16 bases between.

The chain is built from TRBV6-5 and TRBJ1-2; 8 nucleotides agree with TRBD1. The trim removed 2 bases at V and 10 bases at J, leaving 9 bases unmatched. The CDR3 loop spans 14 amino acids. The germline gives CDR1 MNHEY, CDR2 SVGAGI. The CDR3 DNA follows: TGTGCCAGCAGTTACGACCTTCAGGGGGCGGACTACACCTTC. Translating gives CASSYDLQGADYTF.

The rearrangement links TRBV7-8 to TRBJ1-1; D unclear. This CDR3 has 17 amino acids. The V gene's germline CDR1 is SGHVS and CDR2 FQNEAQ. V shed 0 bases and J shed 0 bases, with 14 bases lying between them. CDR3 region: CASSLATAGYMNTEAFF. Written as DNA, the CDR3 is TGTGCCAGCAGCTTAGCTACGGCAGGTTATATGAACACTGAAGCTTTCTTT.

The chain uses TRBV6-1 and TRBJ2-3; 9 nucleotides line up with TRBD2. Germline V gene sequence: CDR1 MNHNS, CDR2 SASEGT. Unmatched junction bases numbered 1, after V lost 1 base and J lost 2 bases. The CDR3 contains 15 residues. Written as DNA, the CDR3 is TGTGCCAGCAGTGAAGGACTAGCGGACACAGATACGCAGTATTTT. Encoded protein: CASSEGLADTDTQYF.